The text below deals with one TCR beta chain. Its target is unknown. The data originate from a study of shared clonotypes between healthy human individuals. About the research overall: Three plates each covered CD4 naive and memory; CD8 naive two, CD8 memory one. Whole-study results and caveats: Across subsets, estimated richness was generally greater for naive than for memory populations.

This table comes from immunoSEQ multiplex PCR, and its TCRdb copy is limited to in-frame clones, with some not included. The table includes 1,400,000 or so clones, 98% to 99% detected once. Nashville, Tennessee was home to all donors, each a Caucasian adult. Splitting of CD4+ cells produced CD45RA+ naive and CD45RA-negative memory subsets. The V end was cut by 1 base, the J end by 1 base, with 8 bases between. The CDR3 is 14 amino acids. CDR1 is SNHLY, CDR2 FYNNEI, per germline. The TCR originated in a man aged 25 to 45 in good health. This sequence joins TRBV2 and TRBJ2-7; either TRBD1 or TRBD2 may supply D (6 bases each). The material sequenced was naive CD4+ T cells sorted from blood. The subset denotes: CD45RA+ positively selected. The CDR3: CASSEEGGSYEQYF. CDR3 nucleotide sequence: TGTGCCAGCAGTGAAGAGGGGGGTTCCTACGAGCAGTACTTC.